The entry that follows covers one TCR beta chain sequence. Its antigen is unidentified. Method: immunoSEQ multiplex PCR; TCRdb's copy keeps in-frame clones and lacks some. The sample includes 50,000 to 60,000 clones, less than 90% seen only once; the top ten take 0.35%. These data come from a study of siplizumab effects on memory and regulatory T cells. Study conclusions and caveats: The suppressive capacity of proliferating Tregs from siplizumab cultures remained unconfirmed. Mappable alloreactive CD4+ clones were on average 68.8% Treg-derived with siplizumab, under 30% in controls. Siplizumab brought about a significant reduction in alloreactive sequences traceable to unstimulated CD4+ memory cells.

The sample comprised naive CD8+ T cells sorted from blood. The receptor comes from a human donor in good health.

The CDR3 reads CASSVGRHSGNTIYF. The CDR3 bases are TGTGCCAGCAGCGTTGGGCGCCACTCTGGAAACACCATATATTTT. The chain links TRBV9 to TRBJ1-3; D not certain. The germline V gene encodes CDR1 SGDLS and CDR2 YYNGEE. Between the trimmed V and J ends, which lost 2 bases and 0 bases, there was a span of 9 bases. The CDR3 has 15 residues.